This T cell receptor beta chain was identified during a study of CD8 T cells in Susac syndrome. RNA in amounts of about 0.5 to 1 ug was reverse transcribed with random hexamers. TCRdb reprocessed the immunoSEQ multiplex PCR reads with MiXCR, giving one entry per CDR3 protein. The sample lists around 200,000 distinct CDR3 sequences; roughly 92% were seen once. The germline V gene has CDR1 KGHDR and CDR2 SFDVKD. V gave up 7 bases and J gave up 5 bases, with 10 bases separating them. This CDR3 is built from 13 residues. The V and J genes are TRBV24-1 and TRBJ2-2, with D possibly TRBD1 on 6 matching bases. This sequence was found in a human donor with multiple sclerosis. The sample was CD8+ T cells from PBMCs. Here the CDR3 DNA reads TGTGCCACCAGACAGGGAAGAACCGGGGAGCTGTTTTTT. As protein: CATRQGRTGELFF.